The 12 T cell receptor beta chains in this list originate from one sample, sequenced in a study of blood T cell repertoires in COVID-19. Libraries were prepared by immunoSEQ multiplex PCR; TCRdb keeps only in-frame clonotypes and omits some of them. The sample has approximately 160,000 clones, 76% seen once; the top ten hold approximately 3.7%. Sequenced input: peripheral blood. The receptors were sampled from an elderly woman with acute or convalescent COVID-19.

This clone was counted a single time. The rearrangement links TRBV7-9 to TRBJ1-1, with D perhaps TRBD1 (6 bases). The V end lost 0 bases, the J end lost 10 bases, and 21 bases lay between the germline ends. The CDR3 spans 16 residues. Germline V lookup: CDR1 SEHNR, CDR2 FQNEAQ (reference sequence). The CDR3 DNA is TGTGCCAGCAGCTTAGCCATTACGGAAGCCCAGGGGAGAGCTTTCTTT. This codes for CASSLAITEAQGRAFF.

This clone was found once. The gene calls are TRBV27 and TRBJ1-1; D gene unclear. Germline values: CDR1 MNHEY, CDR2 SMNVEV (reference sequence). This CDR3 is 13 amino acids long. V lost 4 bases and J lost 3, with 9 bases in between. The CDR3 bases are TGTGCCAGCAGTTCGTCCCGGGACACTGAAGCTTTCTTT. Translation: CASSSSRDTEAFF.

The V call is TRBV25-1, the J call TRBJ2-3, with a possible D match to TRBD2 (5 bases). The CDR3 length is 14 residues. Germline CDR1 MGHDK, CDR2 SYGVNS. Trimming took 2 bases from V and 5 from J, leaving 11 bases between them. CDR3 bases: TGTGCCAGCAGTGAACTACTAGGTGGAGATACGCAGTATTTT. Its protein is CASSELLGGDTQYF.

A single count supports this clone. The genes are TRBV6-5 and TRBJ1-4; D is uncertain. The V end lost 6 bases, the J end lost 5 bases, and 16 bases lay between the germline ends. This CDR3 has 15 residues. The germline V gene encodes CDR1 MNHEY and CDR2 SVGAGI. CDR3 nucleotides: TGTGCCAGCAGCCAGTTGGGCACCCAAAATGAAAAACTGTTTTTT. Encoded protein: CASSQLGTQNEKLFF.

The chain joins TRBV7-3 to TRBJ2-2; D remains ambiguous. The ends were cut back, 5 bases at V and 9 bases at J, with 10 bases in the middle. The CDR3 is made up of 12 amino acids. In germline, CDR1 is SGHTA, CDR2 FQGTGA. CDR3 bases: TGTGCCAGCAGCACAGAGCAGCGGGAGCTGTTTTTT. Protein: CASSTEQRELFF.

This clone was observed a few times. The V call is TRBV19, the J call TRBJ1-4; 9 bases fit TRBD1. Germline values: CDR1 LNHDA, CDR2 SQIVND (reference sequence). V was clipped by 5 bases and J by 8 bases; unmatched bases: 3. This CDR3 has 13 residues. The CDR3 sequence is CASSVDRGEKLFF. In nucleotides, the CDR3 is TGTGCCAGTAGTGTCGACAGGGGGGAAAAACTGTTTTTT.

This clone was seen once. The J gene is TRBJ2-5, the V gene TRBV7-2; TRBD1 agrees at 10 bases. J lost 2 bases, V lost 5 bases, and 5 bases had no gene match. From germline, CDR1 is SGHTA and CDR2 FQGNSA. This CDR3 comprises 15 residues. As DNA, the CDR3 is TGTGCCAGCAGCCAGACAGGGGGCGGACAAGAGACCCAGTACTTC. It translates to CASSQTGGGQETQYF.

This clone was recorded only once. V is TRBV7-8 and J is TRBJ2-3; 8 nucleotides agree with TRBD1. CDR1 and CDR2 (germline): SGHVS, FQNEAQ. The CDR3 is made up of 16 amino acids. V shed 4 bases, J shed 4 bases, and the junction held 10 bases outside the gene matches. DNA for the CDR3: TGTGCCAGCAGCTCTCGGACAGGGCGTGAGGCAGATACGCAGTATTTT. Amino acids: CASSSRTGREADTQYF.

The rearrangement uses TRBV2 and TRBJ1-5; D may be TRBD1 (6 bases). Trimming removed 1 base at V and 2 bases at J, with 9 bases between. Germline loops: CDR1 SNHLY, CDR2 FYNNEI. CDR3 length: 15 amino acids. The chain's CDR3 is CASSEGRGGNQPQHF. The CDR3 DNA is TGTGCCAGCAGTGAAGGCAGGGGCGGCAATCAGCCCCAGCATTTT. The complete variable domain, with remaining parts taken from reference TRBV2 and TRBJ1-5, reads EPEVTQTPSHQVTQMGQEVILRCVPISNHLYFYWYRQILGQKVEFLVSFYNNEISEKSEIFDDQFSVERPDGSNFTLKIRSTKLEDSAMYFCASSEGRGGNQPQHFGDGTRLSIL.

The chain carries TRBV7-2 and TRBJ1-1; possibly TRBD1 for D (6 bases). The CDR3 spans 16 residues. Trimming left V 1 base short and J 4 bases short, with 16 bases between. The germline CDR1 and CDR2 sequences are SGHTA and FQGNSA. The CDR3 is CASSLDRNRVGTEAFF. CDR3 nucleotide sequence: TGTGCCAGCAGCTTAGATAGGAACAGGGTAGGCACTGAAGCTTTCTTT.

V and J are TRBV9 and TRBJ1-2; perhaps TRBD1 as D (6 bases). From germline, CDR1 is SGDLS and CDR2 YYNGEE. The V end lost 0 bases, the J end lost 8 bases, and 17 bases lay between the germline ends. The CDR3 covers 15 residues. The CDR3 DNA follows: TGTGCCAGCAGCGTAGGTACAGGGATCGGCGGCGGCTACACCTTC. Residues: CASSVGTGIGGGYTF.

The J gene is TRBJ1-2, the V gene TRBV30, with 9 bases identical to TRBD1. CDR3 length: 12 amino acids. V lost 4 bases, J lost 6 bases, and 3 bases stayed unmatched. Germline loops: CDR1 GTSNPN, CDR2 SVGIG (reference sequence). CDR3 in amino acids: CAWTTGGHGYTF. The CDR3 DNA follows: TGTGCCTGGACGACAGGGGGGCATGGCTACACCTTC.